Below, one T cell receptor (beta chain) is given with its context. The sample originates from a study of blood T cell repertoires in COVID-19. On the study more broadly: The study drew acute and convalescent COVID-19 samples from the United States, Italy and Spain. The analysed material was cDNA or gDNA that came from T cells, B-cell-depleted T cells, or PBMCs.

The CDR3 loop spans 16 amino acids. Trimming at V came to 3 bases and at J to 2 bases, leaving 7 bases not matched to a gene. CDR1 is SGHRS and CDR2 is YFSETQ in the germline V gene. Repertoires were generated with immunoSEQ multiplex PCR, while TCRdb's copy carries only in-frame clones and drops some. The table records under 150,000 clones, approximately 80% of them present only once. The gene calls are TRBV5-1 and TRBJ2-3, with TRBD1 matching 9 bases. Sequencing was carried out using peripheral blood. This TCR was sampled from a man aged 60-69 years with active or convalescent COVID-19. In nucleotides, the CDR3 is TGCGCCAGCAGCTCAGAGACAGGGGGGGCCACAGATACGCAGTATTTT. Its protein product is CASSSETGGATDTQYF.